This entry concerns a single TCR beta chain. Samples came from healthy bone marrow donors. The data were taken from a study of cytomegalovirus exposure and HLA in healthy donors. The length of the CDR3 is 15 residues. V dropped 2 bases and J dropped 5; count of bases not matched to a gene: 6. Germline CDR1 reads SGHAT; CDR2 reads FQNNGV. This PCR relied on a set of 60 Vbeta primers and 13 Jbeta primers. Here immunoSEQ multiplex PCR was the method, and the copy in TCRdb shows in-frame clones only, minus some. Altogether more than 60,000 clones are present, 75% to 85% being singletons, with the ten largest covering approximately 17%.

The sample consisted of PBMCs. This clonotype was sampled from a man between 65 and 85 years old in good health and CMV-seropositive. The chain links TRBV11-2 to TRBJ2-3, with 8 nucleotides matching TRBD2. CDR3 in DNA: TGTGCCAGCAGCTTAAGCGGGGGCCTCGGAGATACGCAGTATTTT. This codes for CASSLSGGLGDTQYF. Drawing the rest from reference TRBV11-2 and TRBJ2-3, the complete variable domain is EAGVAQSPRYKIIEKRQSVAFWCNPISGHATLYWYQQILGQGPKLLIQFQNNGVVDDSQLPKDRFSAERLKGVDSTLKIQPAKLEDSAVYLCASSLSGGLGDTQYFGPGTRLTVL.